The rows below give T cell receptor beta chains drawn from one sample of a study of human T cells and chemical hapten exposure. TCRdb fed the RACE reads into MiXCR, producing one record per CDR3 protein. This sample has more than 150,000 distinct CDR3 sequences; around a quarter occur once, and the top ten carry roughly 2.3%. The starting material was whole blood, obtained in connection with sensitization to the hapten diphenylcyclopropenone (DPC). The receptors originated from a woman aged 40-49 years with alopecia areata. Some clones in this sample may be carry-over from other donors' samples. Each CDR3 is given with its conserved first and last residue. Fields, in order: J gene, D gene, V gene, clone size, CDR3 DNA, CDR3 protein. A D gene is named only where the DNA matches it firmly. Only part of the rows carry a size: once, few, many, or a class if the clone is expanded.

j_call: TRBJ1-3; d_call: NA; v_call: TRBV4-2; clone_size: NA; cdr3_nt: TGTGCCAGCAGCCAAGGTCTTCCGGGGAACACCATATATTTT; cdr3_aa: CASSQGLPGNTIYF
j_call: TRBJ2-1; d_call: NA; v_call: TRBV5-4; clone_size: NA; cdr3_nt: TGTGCCAGCAGCTTCCAGGGGTCCTACAATGAGCAGTTCTTC; cdr3_aa: CASSFQGSYNEQFF
j_call: TRBJ2-1; d_call: NA; v_call: TRBV12-3/TRBV12-4; clone_size: few; cdr3_nt: TGTGCCAGCAGTTTCTCGTCTAGCTCTAACGATAATAATGAGCAGTTCTTC; cdr3_aa: CASSFSSSSNDNNEQFF
j_call: TRBJ2-2; d_call: TRBD2; v_call: TRBV11-2; clone_size: NA; cdr3_nt: TGTGCCAGCAGCAGTCGACTAGCGGGAGAGGCCGGGGAGCTGTTTTTT; cdr3_aa: CASSSRLAGEAGELFF
j_call: TRBJ2-7; d_call: NA; v_call: TRBV18; clone_size: NA; cdr3_nt: TGTGCCAGCTCACCACCGGCAGGCCCCTACGAGCAGTACTTC; cdr3_aa: CASSPPAGPYEQYF
j_call: TRBJ2-1; d_call: NA; v_call: TRBV10-3; clone_size: NA; cdr3_nt: TGTGCCATCCTTAGCGTCCACAATGAGCAGTTCTTC; cdr3_aa: CAILSVHNEQFF
j_call: TRBJ2-5; d_call: TRBD1; v_call: TRBV20-1; clone_size: few; cdr3_nt: TGCAGTGCTAGAGATTTCGGACAGGGGGGAGAGACCCAGTACTTC; cdr3_aa: CSARDFGQGGETQYF
j_call: TRBJ2-7; d_call: TRBD1; v_call: TRBV29-1; clone_size: NA; cdr3_nt: TGCAGCGCTCCGACAGGGGCCTCTCCCTTTTCCTACGAGCAGTACTTC; cdr3_aa: CSAPTGASPFSYEQYF
j_call: TRBJ1-6; d_call: NA; v_call: TRBV5-1; clone_size: NA; cdr3_nt: TGCGCCAGCAGCCGACAGAATATTGAGATATCACCCCTCCACTTT; cdr3_aa: CASSRQNIEISPLHF
j_call: TRBJ1-6; d_call: NA; v_call: TRBV12-3/TRBV12-4; clone_size: NA; cdr3_nt: TGTGCCAGCAGACCAGGACGGGGGAATGTATCACCCCTCCACTTT; cdr3_aa: CASRPGRGNVSPLHF
j_call: TRBJ2-7; d_call: NA; v_call: TRBV11-2; clone_size: NA; cdr3_nt: TGTGCCAGCAGCTTAGAATTCGGCGGCGAGCAGTACTTC; cdr3_aa: CASSLEFGGEQYF
j_call: TRBJ2-5; d_call: NA; v_call: TRBV5-1; clone_size: NA; cdr3_nt: TGCGCCAGCAGCTTGTGGCAGGGCGGAGAGACCCAGTACTTC; cdr3_aa: CASSLWQGGETQYF
j_call: TRBJ1-4; d_call: NA; v_call: TRBV7-2; clone_size: few; cdr3_nt: TGTGCCAGCAGCTTCGCCCCCCCTACTTCAAGGGAAAAACTGTTTTTT; cdr3_aa: CASSFAPPTSREKLFF
j_call: TRBJ1-1; d_call: NA; v_call: TRBV13; clone_size: NA; cdr3_nt: TGTGCCAGCAGCTCGGATCCCCTCCCGGACACTGAAGCTTTCTTT; cdr3_aa: CASSSDPLPDTEAFF
j_call: TRBJ2-3; d_call: TRBD2; v_call: TRBV20-1; clone_size: NA; cdr3_nt: TGCAGTGCCGCCCTGACTAGCCACACAGATACGCAGTATTTT; cdr3_aa: CSAALTSHTDTQYF
j_call: TRBJ1-1; d_call: TRBD1; v_call: TRBV7-9; clone_size: few; cdr3_nt: TGTGCCAGCAGCTTAGTGACAGGGGATGGGACTGAAGCTTTCTTT; cdr3_aa: CASSLVTGDGTEAFF
j_call: TRBJ1-5; d_call: NA; v_call: TRBV28; clone_size: NA; cdr3_nt: TGTGCCAGCAGTTTATGGGGTTCGGGTGGATATCAGCCCCAGCATTTT; cdr3_aa: CASSLWGSGGYQPQHF
j_call: TRBJ1-4; d_call: TRBD1; v_call: TRBV5-1; clone_size: NA; cdr3_nt: TGCGCCAGCAGCACGGACAGGGGGCGTGAAAAACTGTTTTTT; cdr3_aa: CASSTDRGREKLFF
j_call: TRBJ2-3; d_call: NA; v_call: TRBV10-3; clone_size: NA; cdr3_nt: TGTGCCATCAGTAGAAAGGGAGATACGCAGTATTTT; cdr3_aa: CAISRKGDTQYF
j_call: TRBJ2-7; d_call: NA; v_call: TRBV28; clone_size: NA; cdr3_nt: TGTGCCAGCAGTACCGGACGAGGGAGGAACTTC; cdr3_aa: CASSTGRGRNF
j_call: TRBJ1-2; d_call: TRBD1; v_call: TRBV5-1; clone_size: few; cdr3_nt: TGCGCCAGCAACACCGGGACAGGGGGATATGGCTACACCTTC; cdr3_aa: CASNTGTGGYGYTF
j_call: TRBJ2-7; d_call: NA; v_call: TRBV30; clone_size: NA; cdr3_nt: TGTGCCTGGAGCTTACCGGGACCTTACGAGCAGTACTTC; cdr3_aa: CAWSLPGPYEQYF
j_call: TRBJ1-1; d_call: TRBD1; v_call: TRBV7-8; clone_size: few; cdr3_nt: TGTGCCAGCAGCTTACTCTCCAGGGGGTGGAGTGACACTGAAGCTTTCTTT; cdr3_aa: CASSLLSRGWSDTEAFF
j_call: TRBJ2-1; d_call: TRBD1; v_call: TRBV27; clone_size: NA; cdr3_nt: TGTGCCAGCGCCCAGGGGGCCAATTACAATGAGCAGTTCTTC; cdr3_aa: CASAQGANYNEQFF
j_call: TRBJ1-5; d_call: NA; v_call: TRBV20-1; clone_size: NA; cdr3_nt: TGCAGTGCTAGAGCGACGGGGAGAGGCAATCAGCCCCAGCATTTT; cdr3_aa: CSARATGRGNQPQHF
j_call: TRBJ2-7; d_call: TRBD2; v_call: TRBV28; clone_size: NA; cdr3_nt: TGTGCCAGCAGCCCCCACAGCGGGAGCGCGAACGAGCAGTACTTC; cdr3_aa: CASSPHSGSANEQYF
j_call: TRBJ1-6; d_call: NA; v_call: TRBV6-1; clone_size: NA; cdr3_nt: TGTGCCAGCAGTGAAGCTCGGGGGATCGGAGCACCCCTCCACTTT; cdr3_aa: CASSEARGIGAPLHF
j_call: TRBJ1-4; d_call: NA; v_call: TRBV5-5; clone_size: many; cdr3_nt: TGTGCCAGCAGCCCCGGGGCCGCAAATGAAAAACTGTTTTTT; cdr3_aa: CASSPGAANEKLFF
j_call: TRBJ1-5; d_call: NA; v_call: TRBV7-9; clone_size: few; cdr3_nt: TGTGCCAGCAGCTCCGGACAGAACAATCAGCCCCAGCATTTT; cdr3_aa: CASSSGQNNQPQHF
j_call: TRBJ2-1; d_call: TRBD2; v_call: TRBV5-5; clone_size: NA; cdr3_nt: TGTGCCAGCACCCGACTAGCGAGCGCGGCCTACAATGAGCAGTTCTTC; cdr3_aa: CASTRLASAAYNEQFF
j_call: TRBJ2-5; d_call: NA; v_call: TRBV5-5; clone_size: few; cdr3_nt: TGTGCCAGCAGCTTGATACAGAATTCCCAAGAGACCCAGTACTTC; cdr3_aa: CASSLIQNSQETQYF
j_call: TRBJ2-5; d_call: NA; v_call: TRBV7-6; clone_size: NA; cdr3_nt: TGTGCCAGCAGCTTATTAGGCGAGACCCAGTACTTC; cdr3_aa: CASSLLGETQYF
j_call: TRBJ1-3; d_call: NA; v_call: TRBV15; clone_size: NA; cdr3_nt: TGTGCCACCAGCCAGGGCCCATTGAAGTCAGGAAACACCATATATTTT; cdr3_aa: CATSQGPLKSGNTIYF
j_call: TRBJ2-1; d_call: TRBD2; v_call: TRBV20-1; clone_size: NA; cdr3_nt: TGCAGTGCGTGGGCGGGAGGGCCGACGGGTAATGAGCAGTTCTTC; cdr3_aa: CSAWAGGPTGNEQFF
j_call: TRBJ1-5; d_call: NA; v_call: TRBV10-3; clone_size: few; cdr3_nt: TGTGCCATCAGTGATAGGGGAAATCAGCCCCAGCATTTT; cdr3_aa: CAISDRGNQPQHF
j_call: TRBJ2-5; d_call: TRBD2; v_call: TRBV5-1; clone_size: NA; cdr3_nt: TGCGCCAGCAGCCCCGGGACTAACCAAGAGACCCAGTACTTC; cdr3_aa: CASSPGTNQETQYF
j_call: TRBJ1-1; d_call: TRBD1; v_call: TRBV5-1; clone_size: NA; cdr3_nt: TGCGCCAGCAGCTATAAGGTAGACAGGGCGGACACTGAAGCTTTCTTT; cdr3_aa: CASSYKVDRADTEAFF
j_call: TRBJ1-5; d_call: NA; v_call: TRBV7-2; clone_size: NA; cdr3_nt: TGTGCCAGCAGCTTAGCGTCAGCTAATAGCAATCAGCCCCAGCATTTT; cdr3_aa: CASSLASANSNQPQHF
j_call: TRBJ2-7; d_call: NA; v_call: TRBV12-3/TRBV12-4; clone_size: once; cdr3_nt: TGTGCCAGCAGTCGTGACCGGGGGCGTACCTACGAGCAGTACTTC; cdr3_aa: CASSRDRGRTYEQYF
j_call: TRBJ2-5; d_call: NA; v_call: TRBV28; clone_size: NA; cdr3_nt: TGTGCCAGCAGTCCCCCGGACAGACTGGGGGAGACCCAGTACTTC; cdr3_aa: CASSPPDRLGETQYF
j_call: TRBJ2-1; d_call: NA; v_call: TRBV28; clone_size: NA; cdr3_nt: TGTGCCAGCAGCCAGGTCTCCTTAGGACGCAGAAGGGACTACAATGAGCAGTTCTTC; cdr3_aa: CASSQVSLGRRRDYNEQFF
j_call: TRBJ1-6; d_call: NA; v_call: TRBV14; clone_size: NA; cdr3_nt: TGTGCCAGCAGCCCTAGGACTAATTCACCCCTCCACTTT; cdr3_aa: CASSPRTNSPLHF
j_call: TRBJ2-7; d_call: NA; v_call: TRBV6-2/TRBV6-3; clone_size: few; cdr3_nt: TGTGCCAGCACGAGGGGATCCTACGAGCAGTACTTC; cdr3_aa: CASTRGSYEQYF
j_call: TRBJ1-5; d_call: NA; v_call: TRBV21-1; clone_size: NA; cdr3_nt: TGTGCCAGCAGCTTCCAGGGGGGGAGCGATCAGCCCCAGCATTTT; cdr3_aa: CASSFQGGSDQPQHF
j_call: TRBJ2-5; d_call: TRBD2; v_call: TRBV28; clone_size: NA; cdr3_nt: TGTGCCAGCAGTTTAATTACTCGCGGGAGGGCCATGAAGACCCAGTACTTC; cdr3_aa: CASSLITRGRAMKTQYF
j_call: TRBJ2-2; d_call: NA; v_call: TRBV20-1; clone_size: NA; cdr3_nt: TGCAGTGCTAGCAGGGGCAACACCGGGGAGCTGTTTTTT; cdr3_aa: CSASRGNTGELFF
j_call: TRBJ2-7; d_call: NA; v_call: TRBV7-2; clone_size: NA; cdr3_nt: TGTGCCAGCAGCTTCGATAGGGGATCCTACGAGCAGTACTTC; cdr3_aa: CASSFDRGSYEQYF
j_call: TRBJ1-4; d_call: NA; v_call: TRBV6-5; clone_size: NA; cdr3_nt: TGTGCCAGCAGTAAGGGGACATACTATAATGAAAAACTGTTTTTT; cdr3_aa: CASSKGTYYNEKLFF
j_call: TRBJ2-7; d_call: NA; v_call: TRBV29-1; clone_size: few; cdr3_nt: TGCAGCGTTGCCCCAGGATCCCCCTACGAGCAGTACTTC; cdr3_aa: CSVAPGSPYEQYF
j_call: TRBJ2-5; d_call: NA; v_call: TRBV7-9; clone_size: few; cdr3_nt: TGTGCCAGCAGCTCAGGGTCCCCTTCCCGGGACACGAGACCCCAGTACTTC; cdr3_aa: CASSSGSPSRDTRPQYF
j_call: TRBJ2-7; d_call: TRBD2; v_call: TRBV24-1; clone_size: few; cdr3_nt: TGTGCCACCAGTGATTCACCTAGCGGGAGTATCTACGAGCAGTACTTC; cdr3_aa: CATSDSPSGSIYEQYF
j_call: TRBJ1-1; d_call: TRBD1; v_call: TRBV4-3; clone_size: few; cdr3_nt: TGCGCCAGCAGCCAAGATACAGGGGGTGAAGCTTTCTTT; cdr3_aa: CASSQDTGGEAFF
j_call: TRBJ2-1; d_call: TRBD2; v_call: TRBV7-2; clone_size: NA; cdr3_nt: TGTGCCAGCAGCTTAGGGGGGACTAGCGGAAACAATGAGCAGTTCTTC; cdr3_aa: CASSLGGTSGNNEQFF
j_call: TRBJ1-1; d_call: TRBD1; v_call: TRBV6-5; clone_size: many; cdr3_nt: TGTGCCAGCCTAAGACAGGGGGACGGGAGAGCTTTCTTT; cdr3_aa: CASLRQGDGRAFF
j_call: TRBJ1-1; d_call: TRBD1; v_call: TRBV24-1; clone_size: many; cdr3_nt: TGTGCCACCAGTGAGGGACAGGGGACTGAAGCTTTCTTT; cdr3_aa: CATSEGQGTEAFF
j_call: TRBJ2-2; d_call: TRBD2; v_call: TRBV12-3/TRBV12-4; clone_size: NA; cdr3_nt: TGTGCCAGCAGTCCGGGACTAGCGGGAGGCGGGGAGCTGTTTTTT; cdr3_aa: CASSPGLAGGGELFF
j_call: TRBJ1-4; d_call: NA; v_call: TRBV6-5; clone_size: few; cdr3_nt: TGTGCCAGCAGTTACTTAGGCGTTAATGAAAAACTGTTTTTT; cdr3_aa: CASSYLGVNEKLFF
j_call: TRBJ2-3; d_call: NA; v_call: TRBV12-3/TRBV12-4; clone_size: once; cdr3_nt: TGTGCCAGCGGGATCGGGACGTCAAACGCAGATACGCAGTATTTT; cdr3_aa: CASGIGTSNADTQYF